The clone carrying this T cell receptor (beta chain) has ten or more counts. Its antigen is unidentified. Germline CDR1 and CDR2: SGHVS and FQNEAQ. The CDR3 is made up of 14 amino acids. V trimming: 6 bases; J trimming: 1 base; junction bases outside the gene matches: 2. This sample is part of a study of CD8 T cells in ankylosing spondylitis. Study-wide results and limits: Reactive arthritis synovial fluid and blood previously showed some of these motif variants. Matched ankylosing spondylitis synovial fluid reportedly contained a significantly enriched population of disease-linked clones.

Libraries for TCR beta were made by quantitative 5'-RACE with molecular barcodes. Each CDR3 protein gets one entry after TCRdb re-called the 5' RACE reads with MiXCR. Of around 330,000 distinct CDR3 sequences listed, roughly 11% are singletons. The J gene is TRBJ2-5, the V gene TRBV7-8; 10 nucleotides agree with TRBD1. The sample taken for sequencing was blood, either unsorted or a sorted T cell fraction (not recorded which). The source is a female donor with ankylosing spondylitis or in good health (not recorded which). The CDR3 DNA sequence: TGTGCCAGCAGGGACAGGGGGAGCCAAGAGACCCAGTACTTC. Its translation is CASRDRGSQETQYF.